These 16 T cell receptor beta chains share one sample of origin, sequenced in a study of cytomegalovirus exposure and HLA in healthy donors. Primers included in the PCR were 60 Vbeta and 13 Jbeta primers. The repertoire was sequenced with immunoSEQ multiplex PCR; TCRdb's copy has only in-frame clones and lacks some. Among about 130,000 clones, 80% to 90% were seen once, and the ten largest hold 5.9%. Source material: PBMCs. All receptors derive from a woman aged 40-49 years in good health and CMV-seropositive.

There are a few counts of this clone. The V gene is TRBV7-8, the J gene TRBJ2-7, with TRBD2 matching over 8 bases. The CDR3 is 12 amino acids. Germline loops: CDR1 SGHVS, CDR2 FQNEAQ. V gave up 2 bases and J gave up 6 bases; unmatched junction bases: 0. This CDR3 is CASSLREGEQYF. CDR3 nucleotides: TGTGCCAGCAGCTTACGGGAGGGCGAGCAGTACTTC.

The chain combines TRBV27 with TRBJ1-2; 8 bases fit TRBD1. CDR3 length equals 16 residues. Trimming removed 2 bases from V and 8 bases from J; junction bases left unmatched: 13. Looked up from germline, CDR1 is MNHEY and CDR2 is SMNVEV (reference sequence). CDR3 in amino acids: CASSLMSAGGRGGYTF. The CDR3 bases are TGTGCCAGCAGTTTAATGAGTGCAGGGGGCCGAGGGGGCTACACCTTC.

V and J are TRBV19 and TRBJ2-3; a possible D gene is TRBD2 (6 bases). The CDR3 contains 15 residues. The ends were cut back, 3 bases at V and 4 bases at J, with 14 bases in the middle. Germline CDR1 is LNHDA and CDR2 is SQIVND (reference sequence). This chain's CDR3 is CASSMAGQGADTQYF. In DNA, the CDR3 is TGTGCCAGTAGTATGGCGGGGCAGGGAGCAGATACGCAGTATTTT.

This chain uses TRBV21-1 with TRBJ2-7; the D segment call TRBD2 is taken from the table without a DNA check. TRBV21-1 is marked as a pseudogene. The CDR3 runs 14 residues. CDR3 amino acids: CASKTGLAGGEQYF. The CDR3 DNA is TGTGCCAGCAAAACTGGGCTAGCGGGTGGCGAGCAGTACTTC.

The sample holds one count of this clone. This sequence joins TRBV6-1 and TRBJ1-1, with D perhaps TRBD1 (5 bases). V was cut by 2 bases and J by 6 bases, with 10 bases left in between. The CDR3 runs 13 residues. Germline V CDR1 and CDR2: MNHNS, SASEGT. The CDR3 DNA reads TGTGCCAGCAGTGAAATTGGGGCCCCTGAAGCTTTCTTT. Translated: CASSEIGAPEAFF.

For the CDR3, the DNA is TGTGCCAGCAGCTCGCGGGATGAGCAGTTCTTC. This codes for CASSSRDEQFF. The chain employs TRBV11-3 and TRBJ2-1, with D possibly matching TRBD2 (5 bases). Germline V lookup: CDR1 SGHNT, CDR2 YENEEA. The CDR3 runs 11 residues. V was pared by 4 bases and J by 8 bases, with 6 bases between. Drawing the rest from reference TRBV11-3 and TRBJ2-1, the complete variable domain is EAGVVQSPRYKIIEKKQPVAFWCNPISGHNTLYWYLQNLGQGPELLIRYENEEAVDDSQLPKDRFSAERLKGVDSTLKIQPAELGDSAVYLCASSSRDEQFFGPGTRLTVL.

About this clone itself: The same CDR3 is also encoded by other DNA sequences in this sample. The V and J genes are TRBV27 and TRBJ1-1; TRBD1 is a possible D gene (5 bases). From germline, CDR1 is MNHEY and CDR2 SMNVEV (reference sequence). The V gene lost 3 bases and the J gene lost 5 bases, with 16 bases spanning the gap. This CDR3 has 15 residues. CDR3 coding DNA: TGTGCCAGCAGTTTCTGGACGGGGGTGGGAACTGAAGCTTTCTTT. Translating it yields CASSFWTGVGTEAFF.

The V and J genes are TRBV7-9 and TRBJ2-3; 7 positions agree with TRBD2. There are 15 residues in the CDR3. Per the germline V gene, CDR1 is SEHNR and CDR2 is FQNEAQ (reference sequence). Germline trimming cut 5 bases from V and 6 bases from J; bases unmatched to any gene: 11. CDR3 coding DNA: TGTGCCAGCAGCCGAGCCGGGGCGGGGGTTGATACGCAGTATTTT. Residues: CASSRAGAGVDTQYF.

The chain combines TRBV6-5 with TRBJ2-7, with no clear D. Germline CDR1 MNHEY, CDR2 SVGAGI. Trimming left V 5 bases short and J 5 bases short, with 10 bases between. The CDR3 consists of 12 residues. The CDR3 sequence is CASSTGHDEQYF. CDR3 in DNA: TGTGCCAGCAGTACTGGGCACGACGAGCAGTACTTC.

This CDR3 is CAITSGQGLGTDTQYF. Here the CDR3 DNA reads TGTGCCATCACTTCGGGACAGGGGCTTGGCACAGATACGCAGTATTTT. The chain combines TRBV10-3 with TRBJ2-3; 10 nucleotides agree with TRBD1. The CDR3 covers 16 residues. The trim removed 7 bases at V and 1 base at J, leaving 8 bases unmatched. Germline loops: CDR1 ENHRY, CDR2 SYGVKD.

The V gene is TRBV7-6, the J gene TRBJ2-5, with D possibly being TRBD2 (5 bases). Germline V gene sequence: CDR1 SGHVS, CDR2 FNYEAQ. The CDR3 covers 13 residues. V was clipped by 9 bases and J by 1 base, with 12 bases between them. In DNA form, the CDR3 reads TGTGCCAGTCGGAGGCGGTCCCAAGAGACCCAGTACTTC. The encoded protein is CASRRRSQETQYF.

Worth noting for this clone: The sample has other DNA sequences that encode this CDR3 too. CDR3 protein: CASSELQGAGYGYTF. For the CDR3, the DNA is TGTGCCAGCAGCGAACTGCAGGGGGCCGGCTATGGCTACACCTTC. V is TRBV2 and J is TRBJ1-2, with TRBD1 identical over 8 bases. CDR3 length: 15 amino acids. Germline trimming cut 6 bases from V and 4 bases from J; bases unmatched to any gene: 10. Germline values: CDR1 SNHLY, CDR2 FYNNEI.

The rearrangement links TRBV14 to TRBJ2-7; D perhaps matches TRBD2 (5 bases). This CDR3 is built from 14 residues. The germline gives CDR1 SGHDN, CDR2 FVKESK. The V gene lost 0 bases and the J gene lost 4 bases, with 10 bases spanning the gap. CDR3 sequence (DNA): TGTGCCAGCAGCCAAGATGCCCTAGCTTACGAGCAGTACTTC. Protein: CASSQDALAYEQYF.

The chain's CDR3 is CASSRTGIGGYTF. DNA of the CDR3: TGTGCCAGCAGTCGAACAGGGATAGGTGGCTACACCTTC. This chain links TRBV27 with TRBJ1-2, with a possible D match to TRBD1 (6 bases). Germline V gives CDR1 MNHEY, CDR2 SMNVEV (reference sequence). The CDR3 has 13 amino acids. V lost 5 bases and J 7 bases, leaving 14 bases between the germline ends.

The V call is TRBV9, the J call TRBJ2-1, with 9 bases fitting TRBD2. This CDR3 is built from 18 residues. The V and J ends lost 0 bases and 0 bases, in that order; junction bases with no gene match: 7. Looked up from germline, CDR1 is SGDLS and CDR2 is YYNGEE. Here the CDR3 reads CASSVDGGGASSYNEQFF. The DNA of the CDR3 is TGTGCCAGCAGCGTAGATGGCGGGGGGGCGAGCTCCTACAATGAGCAGTTCTTC.

The rearrangement links TRBV28 to TRBJ2-1, with 9 bases that match TRBD1. Germline V gives CDR1 MDHEN, CDR2 SYDVKM. The V and J ends lost 2 bases and 5 bases, in that order; junction bases with no gene match: 4. The CDR3 extends over 15 amino acids. The CDR3 is CASSLTGQGDNEQFF. The DNA of the CDR3 is TGTGCCAGCAGTTTAACGGGACAGGGTGACAATGAGCAGTTCTTC.